These 18 T cell receptor beta chains originate from one sample sequenced in a study of patients and donors after allogeneic stem cell transplantation. TCRdb re-called the RT-PCR reads with MiXCR, one entry per CDR3 protein. The sample gives approximately 160,000 distinct CDR3 sequences, approximately 28% of which show up once; around 3% is in the top ten. Sequenced: blood, either unsorted or a sorted T cell fraction (not recorded which). Source of these receptors: a human donor who was either an allogeneic HSCT recipient or a stem cell or donor lymphocyte infusion donor (not recorded which). It is not recorded whose cells these are; they may come from a transplant donor.

The table lists this clonotype with a few counts. The CDR3: CAIRNHEGDTEAFF. The DNA for the CDR3 is TGTGCCATCAGAAACCACGAGGGGGACACTGAAGCTTTCTTT. The V gene is TRBV10-3, the J gene TRBJ1-1, with D tentatively TRBD1 (6 bases). The CDR3 runs 14 residues. Germline V CDR1 and CDR2: ENHRY, SYGVKD. V lost 6 bases to trimming and J lost 3 bases, with 14 bases between them.

The rearrangement joins TRBV3-1 to TRBJ1-6; 7 bases line up with TRBD1. Per the germline V gene, CDR1 is LGHDT and CDR2 is YNNKEL (reference sequence). Trimming took 6 bases from V and 5 from J; bases not matched to a gene: 7. The CDR3 has 15 residues. The CDR3, as DNA: TGTGCCAGCAGTCCACCGGGACAGAATAATTCACCCCTCCACTTT. Protein product: CASSPPGQNNSPLHF.

This clonotype is labeled as medium-sized (0.01 to 0.1%). V and J are TRBV12-3 or TRBV12-4 and TRBJ1-1; D gene ambiguous. The CDR3 has 12 residues. V was clipped by 2 bases and J by 7 bases, with 8 bases between them. The CDR3 loop is CASSLNSYEAFF. The CDR3 region has the DNA TGTGCCAGCAGTTTAAACAGCTATGAAGCTTTCTTT.

The CDR3 coding sequence is TGCGCCAGCAGCTTGGGGGGCAATTCATTGAGCTCCTACAATGAGCAGTTCTTC. This sequence encodes CASSLGGNSLSSYNEQFF. The chain couples TRBV5-1 to TRBJ2-1; D possibly corresponds to TRBD1 (5 bases). The CDR3 spans 18 residues. CDR1 is SGHRS, CDR2 YFSETQ, per germline. The V and J ends lost 0 bases and 0 bases respectively, with 16 bases between them.

In its sample, this clonotype was seen many times. The chain combines TRBV10-3 with TRBJ1-3, with D possibly matching TRBD1 (6 bases). The V end was cut by 6 bases, the J end by 0 bases, with 15 bases between. Germline V gene sequence: CDR1 ENHRY, CDR2 SYGVKD. The length of the CDR3 is 16 residues. Here the CDR3 reads CAIRRDNSPSGNTIYF. The CDR3 nucleotides read TGTGCCATCAGGCGGGACAATTCCCCCTCTGGAAACACCATATATTTT.

This clonotype was seen a few times. V is TRBV4-3 and J is TRBJ1-4; D unresolved. Germline V gene data show CDR1 as LGHNA and CDR2 as YSLEER. V lost 4 bases and J lost 8, with 11 bases in between. The CDR3 totals 13 residues. The CDR3 DNA sequence: TGCGCCAGCAGCCGCGGACGAAAAGAAAAACTGTTTTTT. Translated, it gives CASSRGRKEKLFF.

The chain joins TRBV5-1 to TRBJ1-6; a weak D match, TRBD1 (6 bases). CDR1 is SGHRS, CDR2 YFSETQ, per germline. Trimming took off 3 bases at V and 14 bases at J, with 15 bases between the two ends. This CDR3 spans 13 amino acids. CDR3 residues: CASSSDSQGTLHF. In DNA, the CDR3 is TGCGCCAGCAGCTCGGACTCCCAGGGGACCCTCCACTTT.

The chain recombines TRBV11-2 with TRBJ1-5; D is ambiguous. This CDR3 has 16 amino acids. V lost 0 bases and J 4 bases, leaving 13 bases between the germline ends. The germline gives CDR1 SGHAT, CDR2 FQNNGV. This CDR3 is CASSLDSPGGNQPQHF. The CDR3 bases are TGTGCCAGCAGCTTAGATAGTCCCGGAGGGAATCAGCCCCAGCATTTT.

This rearrangement joins TRBV10-3 to TRBJ2-2; D gene uncertain. CDR1 and CDR2 (germline): ENHRY, SYGVKD. Trimming removed 0 bases at V and 5 bases at J, with 4 bases between. CDR3 length equals 13 residues. CDR3 region: CAISESWTGELFF. The CDR3 DNA reads TGTGCCATCAGTGAGTCGTGGACCGGGGAGCTGTTTTTT.

Many counts were recorded for this clonotype. V gene TRBV6-5 combines with J gene TRBJ1-2, with D unresolved. Germline lookup yields CDR1 MNHEY and CDR2 SVGAGI. The V end lost 6 bases, the J end lost 3 bases, and 11 bases lay between the germline ends. CDR3 length equals 13 residues. CDR3 DNA sequence: TGTGCCAGCAGGAGGACTGGACACTATGGCTACACCTTC. Translation: CASRRTGHYGYTF.

V usage is TRBV6-5 and J usage is TRBJ2-6, with D unclear. Germline CDR1 is MNHEY and CDR2 is SVGAGI. Trimming left V 3 bases short and J 0 bases short, with 15 bases between. This CDR3 spans 18 amino acids. CDR3 bases: TGTGCCAGCAGTTATCGAACAGTTCGCTACTCTGGGGCCAACGTCCTGACTTTC. Protein product: CASSYRTVRYSGANVLTF.

The chain joins TRBV5-1 to TRBJ2-2; 10 bases are shared with TRBD2. The V and J ends lost 4 bases and 3 bases, in that order; junction bases with no gene match: 3. The length of the CDR3 is 15 residues. The V gene's germline CDR1 is SGHRS and CDR2 YFSETQ. CDR3 amino acids: CASSQAGGHTGELFF. DNA for the CDR3: TGCGCCAGCAGCCAAGCGGGAGGGCACACCGGGGAGCTGTTTTTT.

This clonotype was seen a few times. The chain links TRBV5-5 to TRBJ1-6; D is ambiguous. This CDR3 is built from 13 residues. Trimming took 3 bases from V and 7 from J, leaving 8 bases between them. Germline assignment: CDR1 SGHKS and CDR2 YYEKEE (reference sequence). CDR3 region: CASSSPTNSPLHF. The DNA of the CDR3 is TGTGCCAGCAGCTCACCGACAAATTCACCCCTCCACTTT. The variable domain in full, completed from reference TRBV5-5 and TRBJ1-6, reads DAGVTQSPTHLIKTRGQQVTLRCSPISGHKSVSWYQQVLGQGPQFIFQYYEKEERGRGNFPDRFSARQFPNYSSELNVNALLLGDSALYLCASSSPTNSPLHFGNGTRLTVT.

This clonotype has a count of ten or more. V usage is TRBV7-9 and J usage is TRBJ1-5; D remains ambiguous. The CDR3 has 15 residues. The ends were cut back, 4 bases at V and 3 bases at J, with 13 bases in the middle. Germline V gives CDR1 SEHNR, CDR2 FQNEAQ (reference sequence). CDR3 nucleotides: TGTGCCAGCAGCTCCTACCGGGAGACCAATCAGCCCCAGCATTTT. Translating it yields CASSSYRETNQPQHF.

This sequence joins TRBV12-3 or TRBV12-4 and TRBJ1-2; TRBD1 matches 8 bases. J was trimmed by 6 bases and V by 3 bases; bases with no gene match: 6. This CDR3 is built from 14 residues. The CDR3 DNA reads TGTGCCAGCAGTTTTAGGGCAGGGGGCAATGGCTACACCTTC. This encodes CASSFRAGGNGYTF.

This clonotype has just a few counts. V and J are TRBV6-2 or TRBV6-3 and TRBJ1-2; no reliable D call. CDR3 length: 13 residues. V dropped 6 bases and J dropped 4 bases, with 12 bases sitting between them. Germline assignment: CDR1 MNHEY and CDR2 SVGEGT. The CDR3 region has the DNA TGTGCCAGCAGAGAAGTAGGGAGCTATGGCTACACCTTC. Protein sequence: CASREVGSYGYTF.

The genes are TRBV21-1 and TRBJ1-5; the table's D gene call, TRBD1, was not cross checked with the DNA. TRBV21-1 is a pseudogene locus. The CDR3 loop spans 16 amino acids. CDR3 sequence: CASSFRGQADYQPQHF. The CDR3 nucleotides read TGTGCCAGCAGCTTCCGCGGACAGGCCGACTATCAGCCCCAGCATTTT.

The V and J genes are TRBV29-1 and TRBJ2-5; D gene uncertain. Germline V gene data show CDR1 as SQVTM and CDR2 as ANQGSEA. The V gene lost 0 bases and the J gene lost 0 bases, with 8 bases spanning the gap. CDR3 length: 14 amino acids. CDR3 in amino acids: CSVEDLVYQETQYF. Here the CDR3 DNA reads TGCAGCGTTGAAGATCTTGTGTACCAAGAGACCCAGTACTTC.